Listed here is a single T cell receptor (beta chain). Its antigen remains unknown. Graft tissue was processed to release intraepithelial and lamina propria lymphocytes. This record belongs to a study of graft-versus-host responses after intestinal transplantation. Study context: Among the recipients, transplants were multivisceral, liver-intestinal, or isolated intestinal. After anti-thymocyte globulin induction, recipients took tacrolimus and steroids for two to three years. General study points: The recipient marrow held GvH clones, and some of them showed up first in ileum or blood.

The germline V gene has CDR1 SGHVS and CDR2 FQNEAQ. The CDR3 consists of 17 residues. The protocol was immunoSEQ multiplex PCR, while the TCRdb copy is restricted to in-frame clones and leaves out a portion. There are 16,000 or so clones in the sample; roughly four fifths occur only once, and about 4% lies in the top ten. This TCR was recovered from a human patient who received an intestinal transplant, so some T cells may come from the graft donor. Specimen: ileum tissue, collected about 600 days after intestinal transplantation. This chain uses TRBV7-8 with TRBJ2-5; 13 bases match TRBD2. The J call could be wrong; TRBJ2-7 is a better fit for the DNA end. CDR3 sequence reads: CASSLALAGGKSYEQYF. CDR3 nucleotides: TGTGCCAGCAGCTTAGCACTAGCGGGGGGGAAATCCTACGAGCAGTACTTC.